This passage covers 15 T cell receptor beta chains from one sample sequenced in a study of human T cells and chemical hapten exposure. The sample's time point: patch test 3, about 24 weeks after DPC sensitization. Treatment of the sample: therapeutic diphenylcyclopropenone sensitization with weekly scalp DPC. Each CDR3 protein is one row after TCRdb ran MiXCR on the RACE reads. Among 85,000 to 100,000 distinct CDR3 sequences listed, 27% were seen once. Source: whole blood, taken in connection with sensitization to the hapten diphenylcyclopropenone (DPC). Every receptor here comes from a man between 40 and 49 years old with alopecia areata. Some clones in this sample may be carry-over from other donors' samples.

The chain is built from TRBV12-3 or TRBV12-4 and TRBJ1-3; D gene unclear. V was shortened by 3 bases and J by 3 bases, with 6 bases between the two germline ends. The CDR3 runs 13 residues. CDR3 DNA sequence: TGTGCCAGCAGTTTGGGGTTTGGAAACACCATATATTTT. As protein: CASSLGFGNTIYF.

As DNA, the CDR3 is TGTGCCAGCAGTTCGACCGTGGTGGGGCAGTACTTC. It is translated as CASSSTVVGQYF. V and J are TRBV28 and TRBJ2-7; the D is unclear. Trimming stripped 4 bases from V and 9 bases from J, with 13 bases between. Per germline, CDR1 MDHEN and CDR2 SYDVKM. The CDR3 sequence is 12 residues long.

The DNA of the CDR3 is TGTGCCAGCAGCCCCCGGGCTAGGGGCACAGATACGCAGTATTTT. It is translated as CASSPRARGTDTQYF. The chain links TRBV13 to TRBJ2-3, with D unresolved. V was trimmed by 5 bases and J by 1 base, leaving 13 bases between them. The CDR3 has 15 residues. Germline CDR1 PRHDT, CDR2 FYEKMQ (reference sequence).

CDR3 amino acids: CASSYGSQVVSGVRETQYF. The CDR3 DNA reads TGTGCCAGCAGTTACGGTTCTCAGGTGGTCAGTGGGGTTCGGGAGACCCAGTACTTC. This chain uses TRBV6-5 with TRBJ2-5; D unclear. CDR1 and CDR2 (germline): MNHEY, SVGAGI. This CDR3 comprises 19 residues. V was pared by 2 bases and J by 5 bases, with 27 bases between.

This clonotype was seen a handful of times. The gene calls are TRBV12-3 or TRBV12-4 and TRBJ2-5, with unresolved D. Trimming cost V 4 bases and J 1 base, with 13 bases left between them. CDR3 length equals 15 residues. DNA of the CDR3: TGTGCCAGCAGTTCCCTGACCAGTACCCAAGAGACCCAGTACTTC. The encoded protein is CASSSLTSTQETQYF.

Details on this clonotype: Mismatch with germline at one junction end may stem from a read error. This rearrangement joins TRBV12-3 or TRBV12-4 to TRBJ2-1, with 9 bases identical to TRBD1. The CDR3 sequence is 12 residues long. In DNA, the CDR3 is TGTGCCAGCAGCTTTGCCCAGGGACAGGGCATCTTC. This codes for CASSFAQGQGIF.

In this sample, this clonotype turned up many times. The chain joins TRBV2 to TRBJ2-1; possible D gene TRBD2, 6 bases. Germline assignment: CDR1 SNHLY and CDR2 FYNNEI. The CDR3 is 14 residues long. V lost 4 bases and J lost 4, with 11 bases in between. The CDR3 bases are TGTGCCAGCAGTGGTAGGACTATTTACAATGAGCAGTTCTTC. This sequence encodes CASSGRTIYNEQFF.

This clonotype was picked up many times. V gene TRBV4-3 combines with J gene TRBJ1-3; the D is unclear. There are 16 residues in the CDR3. Germline lookup yields CDR1 LGHNA and CDR2 YSLEER. Trimming removed 0 bases at V and 0 bases at J, with 9 bases between. The CDR3 sequence: CASSQDLGNSGNTIYF. CDR3 nucleotide sequence: TGCGCCAGCAGCCAAGATCTGGGGAACTCTGGAAACACCATATATTTT.

This clonotype occurred a few times. This chain uses TRBV4-2 with TRBJ2-3; D unclear. The CDR3 is 17 amino acids. V was cut by 0 bases and J by 2 bases, with 15 bases left in between. Germline V lookup: CDR1 LGHNA, CDR2 YNFKEQ. CDR3 DNA: TGTGCCAGCAGCCAAGATAAACGGGCCGGCACCACAGATACGCAGTATTTT. This translates into CASSQDKRAGTTDTQYF.

This clonotype was counted ten times or more. J is TRBJ2-3 and V is TRBV28, with 13 bases matching TRBD2. CDR3 size: 15 residues. Looked up from germline, CDR1 is MDHEN and CDR2 is SYDVKM. Losses at the gene ends were 5 bases for V and 6 bases for J; bases not matched to a gene: 5. CDR3 sequence reads: CASSTGLAGYDTQYF. Written as DNA, the CDR3 is TGTGCCAGCAGTACGGGACTAGCGGGGTACGATACGCAGTATTTT.

V gene TRBV28 combines with J gene TRBJ2-3, with 9 bases fitting TRBD1. The J segment lost 2 bases and the V segment lost 4 bases, leaving 1 base of the junction unmatched. CDR1 MDHEN and CDR2 SYDVKM come from the germline V gene. CDR3 length: 14 residues. The CDR3 reads CASSWDRDTDTQYF. CDR3 nucleotide sequence: TGTGCCAGCAGTTGGGACAGGGACACAGATACGCAGTATTTT.

The V gene is TRBV18, the J gene TRBJ1-5, with unresolved D. Trimming took 4 bases from V and 3 from J, leaving 10 bases between them. The CDR3 is 14 residues long. Per the germline V gene, CDR1 is KGHSH and CDR2 is LQKENI. CDR3 protein: CASSHDGSNQPQHF. CDR3 sequence (DNA): TGTGCCAGCTCACACGACGGGTCCAATCAGCCCCAGCATTTT.

This clonotype has a handful of counts. The V call is TRBV12-3 or TRBV12-4, the J call TRBJ2-3; D is perhaps TRBD1 (5 bases). V lost 6 bases to trimming and J lost 0 bases, with 13 bases between them. This CDR3 spans 15 amino acids. The CDR3 reads CASSLGAASTDTQYF. CDR3 nucleotides: TGTGCCAGCAGCCTTGGGGCAGCGAGCACAGATACGCAGTATTTT.

This chain joins TRBV24-1 and TRBJ2-2; 7 bases line up with TRBD1. Germline CDR1 KGHDR, CDR2 SFDVKD. Losses at the gene ends were 2 bases for V and 5 bases for J; bases not matched to a gene: 7. The CDR3 runs 16 residues. This CDR3 reads CATSDSQHRGTGELFF. In nucleotides, the CDR3 is TGTGCCACCAGTGATTCCCAACACAGGGGAACCGGGGAGCTGTTTTTT.

This clonotype occurred a few times. The chain carries TRBV9 and TRBJ1-4; D is perhaps TRBD1 (5 bases). V was clipped by 2 bases and J by 0 bases, with 8 bases between them. The germline V gene has CDR1 SGDLS and CDR2 YYNGEE. This CDR3 is built from 15 residues. CDR3 sequence (DNA): TGTGCCAGCAGCGTTGGGGCTGCAACTAATGAAAAACTGTTTTTT. Protein product: CASSVGAATNEKLFF. Full variable domain (remainder filled in from reference TRBV9 and TRBJ1-4): DSGVTQTPKHLITATGQRVTLRCSPRSGDLSVYWYQQSLDQGLQFLIQYYNGEERAKGNILERFSAQQFPDLHSELNLSSLELGDSALYFCASSVGAATNEKLFFGSGTQLSVL.